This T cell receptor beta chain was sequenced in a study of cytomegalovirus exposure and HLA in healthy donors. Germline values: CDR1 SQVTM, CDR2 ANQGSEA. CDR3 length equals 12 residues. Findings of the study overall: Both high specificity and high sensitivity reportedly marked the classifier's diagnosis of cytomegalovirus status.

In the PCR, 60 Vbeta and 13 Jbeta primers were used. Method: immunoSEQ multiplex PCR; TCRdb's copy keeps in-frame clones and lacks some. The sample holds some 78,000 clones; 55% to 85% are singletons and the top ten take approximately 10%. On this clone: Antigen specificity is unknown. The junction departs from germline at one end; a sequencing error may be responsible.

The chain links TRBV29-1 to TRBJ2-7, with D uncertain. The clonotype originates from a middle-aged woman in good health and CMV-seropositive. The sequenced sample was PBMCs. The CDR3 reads CSCTLTGYAQYF. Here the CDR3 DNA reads TGCAGCTGTACACTCACGGGTTACGCGCAGTACTTC.